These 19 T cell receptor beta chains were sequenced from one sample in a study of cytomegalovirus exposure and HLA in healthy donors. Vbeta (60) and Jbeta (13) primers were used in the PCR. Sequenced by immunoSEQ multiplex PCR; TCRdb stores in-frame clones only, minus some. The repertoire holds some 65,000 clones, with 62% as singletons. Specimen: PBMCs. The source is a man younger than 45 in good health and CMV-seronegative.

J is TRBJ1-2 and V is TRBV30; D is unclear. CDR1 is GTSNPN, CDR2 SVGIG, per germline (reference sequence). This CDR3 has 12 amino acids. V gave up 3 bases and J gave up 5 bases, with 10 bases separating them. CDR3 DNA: TGTGCCTGGAGCGCACGGAGTTATGGCTACACCTTC. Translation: CAWSARSYGYTF.

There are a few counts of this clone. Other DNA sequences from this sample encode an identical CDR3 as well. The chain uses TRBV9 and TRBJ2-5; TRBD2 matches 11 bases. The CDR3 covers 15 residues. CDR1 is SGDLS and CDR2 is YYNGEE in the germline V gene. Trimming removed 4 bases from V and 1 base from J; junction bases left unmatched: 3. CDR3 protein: CASSTLAGAQETQYF. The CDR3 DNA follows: TGTGCCAGCAGCACACTAGCGGGGGCCCAAGAGACCCAGTACTTC.

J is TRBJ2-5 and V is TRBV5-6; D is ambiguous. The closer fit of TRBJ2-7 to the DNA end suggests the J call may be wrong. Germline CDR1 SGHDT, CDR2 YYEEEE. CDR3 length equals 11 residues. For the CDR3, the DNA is TGTGCCAGCAGCCTTGGGCACGAGCAGTACTTC. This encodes CASSLGHEQYF.

The CDR3 region has the DNA TGTGCCAGCAGCTTTCCCGGACAGGTCTGGGGCTACACCTTC. It translates to CASSFPGQVWGYTF. The genes are TRBV7-2 and TRBJ1-2, with 7 bases fitting TRBD1. Germline assignment: CDR1 SGHTA and CDR2 FQGNSA. The CDR3 contains 14 residues. Losses at the gene ends were 3 bases for V and 8 bases for J; bases not matched to a gene: 9.

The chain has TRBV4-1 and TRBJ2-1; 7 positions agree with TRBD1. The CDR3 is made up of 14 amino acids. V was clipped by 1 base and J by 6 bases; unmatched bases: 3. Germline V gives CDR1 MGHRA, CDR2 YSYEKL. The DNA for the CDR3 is TGCGCCAGCAGCCAAGTAGAGGGGGCCAATGAGCAGTTCTTC. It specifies CASSQVEGANEQFF.

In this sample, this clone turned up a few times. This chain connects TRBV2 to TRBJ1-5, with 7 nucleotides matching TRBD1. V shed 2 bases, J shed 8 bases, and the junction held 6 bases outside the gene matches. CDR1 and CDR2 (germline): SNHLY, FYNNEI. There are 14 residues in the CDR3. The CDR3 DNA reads TGTGCCAGCAGTGAACAACAGGGGATTGAGCCCCAGCATTTT. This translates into CASSEQQGIEPQHF.

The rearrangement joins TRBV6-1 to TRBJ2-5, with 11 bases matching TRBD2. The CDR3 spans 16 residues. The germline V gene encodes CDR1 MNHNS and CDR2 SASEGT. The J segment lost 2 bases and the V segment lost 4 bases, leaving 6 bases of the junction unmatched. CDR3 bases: TGTGCCAGCAGTGTGACGGGACTAGCGGTTCAAGAGACCCAGTACTTC. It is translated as CASSVTGLAVQETQYF.

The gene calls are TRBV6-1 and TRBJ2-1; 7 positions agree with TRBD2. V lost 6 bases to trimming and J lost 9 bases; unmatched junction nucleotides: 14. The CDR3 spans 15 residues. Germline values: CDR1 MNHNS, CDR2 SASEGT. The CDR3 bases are TGTGCCAGCAGCCCCCGCCAGCGGGGTTATAGTGAGCAGTTCTTC. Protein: CASSPRQRGYSEQFF.

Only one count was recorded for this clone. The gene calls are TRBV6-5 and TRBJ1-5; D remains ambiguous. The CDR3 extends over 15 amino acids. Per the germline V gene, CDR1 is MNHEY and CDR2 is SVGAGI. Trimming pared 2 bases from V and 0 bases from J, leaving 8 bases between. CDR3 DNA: TGTGCCAGCAGTTACCACGAGGGTAGCAATCAGCCCCAGCATTTT. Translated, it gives CASSYHEGSNQPQHF.

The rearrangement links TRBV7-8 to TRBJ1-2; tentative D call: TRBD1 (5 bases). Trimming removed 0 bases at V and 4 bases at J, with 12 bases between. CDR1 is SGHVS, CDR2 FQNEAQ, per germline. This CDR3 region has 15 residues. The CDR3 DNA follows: TGTGCCAGCAGCTTAGCAGACGGGGGTATCTATGGCTACACCTTC. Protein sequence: CASSLADGGIYGYTF. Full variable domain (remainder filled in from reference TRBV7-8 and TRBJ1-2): GAGVSQSPRYKVAKRGQDVALRCDPISGHVSLFWYQQALGQGPEFLTYFQNEAQLDKSGLPSDRFFAERPEGSVSTLKIQRTQQEDSAVYLCASSLADGGIYGYTFGSGTRLTVV.

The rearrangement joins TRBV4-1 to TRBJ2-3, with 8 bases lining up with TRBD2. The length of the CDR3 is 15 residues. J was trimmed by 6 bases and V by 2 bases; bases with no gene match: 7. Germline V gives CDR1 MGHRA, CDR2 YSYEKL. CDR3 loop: CASSQSGGIPDTQYF. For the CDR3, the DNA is TGCGCCAGCAGCCAAAGCGGGGGCATCCCGGATACGCAGTATTTT.

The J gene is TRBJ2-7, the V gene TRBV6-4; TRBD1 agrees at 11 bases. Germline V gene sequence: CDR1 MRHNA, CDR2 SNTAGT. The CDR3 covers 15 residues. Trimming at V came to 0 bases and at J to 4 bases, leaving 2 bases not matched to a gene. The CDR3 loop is CASSDSWDRGYEQYF. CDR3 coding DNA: TGTGCCAGCAGTGACTCATGGGACAGGGGGTACGAGCAGTACTTC.

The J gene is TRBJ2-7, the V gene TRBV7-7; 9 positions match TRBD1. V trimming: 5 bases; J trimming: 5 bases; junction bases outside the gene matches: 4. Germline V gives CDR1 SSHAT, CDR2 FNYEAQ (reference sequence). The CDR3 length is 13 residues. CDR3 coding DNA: TGTGCCAGCAGCGCCAGACAGGGGGACGAGCAGTACTTC. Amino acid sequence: CASSARQGDEQYF.

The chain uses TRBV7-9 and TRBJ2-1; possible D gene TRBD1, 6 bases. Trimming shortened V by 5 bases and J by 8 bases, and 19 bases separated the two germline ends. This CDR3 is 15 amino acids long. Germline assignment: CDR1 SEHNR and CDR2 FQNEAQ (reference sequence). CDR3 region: CASSGDKTLVDEQFF. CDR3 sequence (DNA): TGTGCCAGCAGCGGGGACAAGACCCTAGTAGATGAGCAGTTCTTC.

The CDR3 is CASSHRDRGVGELFF. The CDR3 DNA reads as TGTGCCAGCAGTCACCGGGACAGGGGAGTGGGGGAGCTGTTTTTT. The chain links TRBV6-6 to TRBJ2-2; 10 bases align to TRBD1. CDR1 and CDR2 from the germline V gene are MNHNY and SVGAGI (reference sequence). V lost 5 bases, J lost 8 bases, and 8 bases stayed unmatched. The CDR3 contains 15 residues.

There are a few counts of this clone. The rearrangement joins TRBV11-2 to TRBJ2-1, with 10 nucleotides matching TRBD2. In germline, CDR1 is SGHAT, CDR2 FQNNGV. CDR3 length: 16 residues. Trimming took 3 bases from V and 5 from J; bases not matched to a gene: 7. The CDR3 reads CASSFGLAGEHNEQFF. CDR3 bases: TGTGCCAGCAGCTTCGGTCTAGCGGGGGAACACAATGAGCAGTTCTTC. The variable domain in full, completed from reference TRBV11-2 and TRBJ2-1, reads EAGVAQSPRYKIIEKRQSVAFWCNPISGHATLYWYQQILGQGPKLLIQFQNNGVVDDSQLPKDRFSAERLKGVDSTLKIQPAKLEDSAVYLCASSFGLAGEHNEQFFGPGTRLTVL.

The CDR3 region is CSVRQDPDTQYF. As DNA, the CDR3 is TGCAGCGTTCGTCAGGATCCAGATACGCAGTATTTT. This chain connects TRBV29-1 to TRBJ2-3; D gene ambiguous. This CDR3 spans 12 amino acids. Germline lookup yields CDR1 SQVTM and CDR2 ANQGSEA. V was shortened by 5 bases and J by 4 bases, with 10 bases between the two germline ends.

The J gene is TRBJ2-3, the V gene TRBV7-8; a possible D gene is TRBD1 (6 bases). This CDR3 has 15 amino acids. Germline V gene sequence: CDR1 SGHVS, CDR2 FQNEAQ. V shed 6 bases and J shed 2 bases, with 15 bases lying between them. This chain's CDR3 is CASSWTAKYTDTQYF. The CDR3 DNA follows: TGTGCCAGCAGTTGGACAGCCAAGTACACAGATACGCAGTATTTT.

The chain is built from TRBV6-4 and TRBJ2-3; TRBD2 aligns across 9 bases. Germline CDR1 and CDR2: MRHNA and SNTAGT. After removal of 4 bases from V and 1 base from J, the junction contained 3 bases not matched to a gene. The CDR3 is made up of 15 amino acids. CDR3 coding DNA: TGTGCCAGCAGTGTTTTAGCGGGGGGCACAGATACGCAGTATTTT. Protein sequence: CASSVLAGGTDTQYF.